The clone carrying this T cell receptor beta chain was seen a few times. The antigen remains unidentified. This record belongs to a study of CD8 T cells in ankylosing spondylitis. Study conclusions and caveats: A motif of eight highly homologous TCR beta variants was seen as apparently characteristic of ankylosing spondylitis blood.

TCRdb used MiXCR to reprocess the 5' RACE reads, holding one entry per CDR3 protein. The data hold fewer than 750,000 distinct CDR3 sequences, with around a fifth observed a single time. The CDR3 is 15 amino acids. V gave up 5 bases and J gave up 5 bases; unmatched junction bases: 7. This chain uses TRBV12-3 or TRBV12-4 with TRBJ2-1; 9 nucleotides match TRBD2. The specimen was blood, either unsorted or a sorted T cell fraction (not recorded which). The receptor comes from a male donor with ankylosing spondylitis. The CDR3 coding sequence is TGTGCCAGCAGTCCCCGGACTAGCGACCACAATGAGCAGTTCTTC. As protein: CASSPRTSDHNEQFF.